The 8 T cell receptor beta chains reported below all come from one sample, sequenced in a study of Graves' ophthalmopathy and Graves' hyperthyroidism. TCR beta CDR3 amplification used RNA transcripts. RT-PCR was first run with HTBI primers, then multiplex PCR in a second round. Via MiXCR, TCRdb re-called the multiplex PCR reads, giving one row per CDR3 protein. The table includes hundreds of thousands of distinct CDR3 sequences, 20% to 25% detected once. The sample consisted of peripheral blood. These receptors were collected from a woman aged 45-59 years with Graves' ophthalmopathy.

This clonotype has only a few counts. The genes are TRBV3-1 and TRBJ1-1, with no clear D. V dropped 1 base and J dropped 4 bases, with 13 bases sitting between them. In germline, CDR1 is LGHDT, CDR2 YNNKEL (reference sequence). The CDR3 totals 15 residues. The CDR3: CASSQGMGMGTEAFF. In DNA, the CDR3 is TGTGCCAGCAGCCAAGGAATGGGGATGGGCACTGAAGCTTTCTTT.

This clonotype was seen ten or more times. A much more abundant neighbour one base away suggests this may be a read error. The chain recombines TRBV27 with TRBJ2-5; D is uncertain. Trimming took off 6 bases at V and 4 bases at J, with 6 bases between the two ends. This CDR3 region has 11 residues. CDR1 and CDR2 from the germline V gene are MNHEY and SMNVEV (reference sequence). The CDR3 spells CASRWGETQYF. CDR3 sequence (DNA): TGTGCCAGCAGGTGGGGAGAGACCCAGTACTTC.

The CDR3 nucleotides read TGTGCCAGTAGTATTGAAGGGTATCGGGAGCTGTTTTTT. Translating it yields CASSIEGYRELFF. The V call is TRBV19, the J call TRBJ2-2, with D hard to call. The germline V and J ends were trimmed by 3 bases and 9 bases, with 11 bases remaining between them. The CDR3 totals 13 residues. The germline V gene has CDR1 LNHDA and CDR2 SQIVND (reference sequence).

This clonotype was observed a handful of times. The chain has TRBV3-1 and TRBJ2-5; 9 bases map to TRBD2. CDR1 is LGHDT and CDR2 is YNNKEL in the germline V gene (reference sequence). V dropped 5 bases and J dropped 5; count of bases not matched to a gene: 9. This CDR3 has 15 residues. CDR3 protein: CASSAIAGVLETQYF. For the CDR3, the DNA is TGTGCCAGCAGCGCTATAGCGGGAGTATTGGAGACCCAGTACTTC.

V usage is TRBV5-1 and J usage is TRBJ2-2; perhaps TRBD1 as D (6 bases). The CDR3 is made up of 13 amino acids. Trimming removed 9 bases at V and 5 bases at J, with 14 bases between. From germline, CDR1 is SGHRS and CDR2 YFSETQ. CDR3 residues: CATGGGQTGELFF. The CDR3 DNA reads TGCGCCACTGGGGGCGGTCAGACCGGGGAGCTGTTTTTT.

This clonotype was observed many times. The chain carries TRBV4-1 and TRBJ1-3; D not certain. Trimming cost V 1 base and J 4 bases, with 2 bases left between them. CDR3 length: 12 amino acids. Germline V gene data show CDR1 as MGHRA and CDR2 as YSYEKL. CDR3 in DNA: TGCGCCAGCAGCCAAGTCGGAAACACCATATATTTT. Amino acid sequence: CASSQVGNTIYF.

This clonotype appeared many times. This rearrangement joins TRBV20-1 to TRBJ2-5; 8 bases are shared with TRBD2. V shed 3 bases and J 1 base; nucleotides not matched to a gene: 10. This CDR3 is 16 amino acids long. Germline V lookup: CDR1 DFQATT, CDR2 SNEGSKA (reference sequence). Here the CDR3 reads CSASLSLAASQETQYF. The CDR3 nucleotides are TGCAGTGCTAGCCTTTCACTAGCGGCATCCCAAGAGACCCAGTACTTC.

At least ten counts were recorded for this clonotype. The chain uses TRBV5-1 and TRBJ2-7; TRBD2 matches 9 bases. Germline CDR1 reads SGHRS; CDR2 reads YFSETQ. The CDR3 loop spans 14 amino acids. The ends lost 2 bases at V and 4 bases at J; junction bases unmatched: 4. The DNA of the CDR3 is TGCGCCAGCAGCTTACTAGCGGGCGAGTACGAGCAGTACTTC. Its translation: CASSLLAGEYEQYF.